These T cell receptor beta chains were read from a single sample in a study of T cells in Graves' hyperthyroidism and ophthalmopathy. TCRdb reanalysed the multiplex PCR reads using MiXCR and keeps one entry per CDR3 protein. The table has 700,000 to 950,000 distinct CDR3 sequences, 30% to 40% seen once. Sequenced: blood. Every receptor here comes from a middle-aged woman with Graves' hyperthyroidism. The CDR3 runs from the conserved cysteine through the conserved F or W. D genes are given only for firm matches. Clone size is not always given. Where it is, it says once, few, many or a class for expanded clones.

TRBV29-1	many	-	TRBJ1-2	TGCAGCGTCCAGGGCGGGGGAAAAAGGGGCTACACCTTC	CSVQGGGKRGYTF
TRBV2	-	-	TRBJ2-2	TGTGCCAGCAGTGAATGGGACGGGGAGCTGTTTTTT	CASSEWDGELFF
TRBV9	many	-	TRBJ1-2	TGTGCCAGCAGCGCTACCTCGGAGGCTTACACCTTC	CASSATSEAYTF
TRBV5-1	-	-	TRBJ2-2	TGCGCCAGCAGCTTGGAATCAGAAGGGCACACCGGGGAGCTGTTTTTT	CASSLESEGHTGELFF
TRBV19	few	TRBD1	TRBJ1-2	TGTGCCAGTACCTCACTAGTCGGGACAGGGTATGGCTACACCTTC	CASTSLVGTGYGYTF
TRBV6-5	-	TRBD1	TRBJ1-5	TGTGCCAGCAGTTACGGGACAGGGCCTCAGCCCCAGCATTTT	CASSYGTGPQPQHF
TRBV14	once	TRBD1	TRBJ2-7	TGTGCCAGCAGCCGCCCGACAGGGTTGACCGATGAGCAGTACTTC	CASSRPTGLTDEQYF
TRBV7-9	-	TRBD1	TRBJ2-3	TGTGCCAGCAGCTTCACAAGGGACAGGGGCACAGATACGCAGTATTTT	CASSFTRDRGTDTQYF
TRBV3-1	many	TRBD1	TRBJ1-6	TGTGCCAGCAGCCAAACCGGGACAGCGCTATCACCCCTCCACTTT	CASSQTGTALSPLHF
TRBV24-1	many	-	TRBJ2-2	TGTGCCACTGGGAATTACACGAACACCGGGGAGCTGTTTTTT	CATGNYTNTGELFF
TRBV11-2	-	-	TRBJ2-5	TGTGCCAGCAGTCTGTCGGGGGATCAAGAGACCCAGTACTTC	CASSLSGDQETQYF
TRBV12-3/TRBV12-4	once	-	TRBJ2-7	TGTGCCAGCAGTCCGCGCTGGTTTCGGGAGCAGTACTTC	CASSPRWFREQYF
TRBV2	-	-	TRBJ1-3	TGTGCCAGCATGGGGGACACCATATATTTT	CASMGDTIYF
TRBV7-2	-	TRBD1	TRBJ2-5	TGTGCCAGCAGCCAAGCTCGGGACAGTGTAATTTTCGAGACCCAGTACTTC	CASSQARDSVIFETQYF
TRBV6-5	few	-	TRBJ1-6	TGTGCCAGCAGCGATCCCGGGACCGGGGATTCACCCCTCCACTTT	CASSDPGTGDSPLHF